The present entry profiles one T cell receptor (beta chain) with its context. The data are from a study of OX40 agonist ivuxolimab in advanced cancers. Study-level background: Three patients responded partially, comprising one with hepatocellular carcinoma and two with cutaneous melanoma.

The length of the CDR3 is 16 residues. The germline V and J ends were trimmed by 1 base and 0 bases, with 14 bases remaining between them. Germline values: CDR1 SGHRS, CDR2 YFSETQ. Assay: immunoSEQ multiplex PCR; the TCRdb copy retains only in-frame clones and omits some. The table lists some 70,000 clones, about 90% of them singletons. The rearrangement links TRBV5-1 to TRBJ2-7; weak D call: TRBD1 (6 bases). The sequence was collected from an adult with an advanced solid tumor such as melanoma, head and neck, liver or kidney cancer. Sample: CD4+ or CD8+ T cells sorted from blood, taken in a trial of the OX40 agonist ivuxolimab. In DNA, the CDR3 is TGCGCCAGCAGCTTGCGGCGACAGGCCCCCTCCTACGAGCAGTACTTC. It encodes CASSLRRQAPSYEQYF.